A single sample is the source of the 31 T cell receptor beta chains below, sequenced in a study of cytomegalovirus exposure and HLA in healthy donors. The PCR contained 60 Vbeta and 13 Jbeta primers. Profiling relied on immunoSEQ multiplex PCR, and the TCRdb table lists in-frame clones only, not all of them. Seen here are over 250,000 clones, 86% observed once, and the top ten hold around 4.2%. Sequencing was done on a sample of PBMCs. The source is a man aged 40-55 years in good health and CMV-seropositive.

The V call is TRBV5-8, the J call TRBJ1-5, with D tentatively TRBD1 (5 bases). V was trimmed by 3 bases and J by 3 bases, leaving 10 bases between them. Germline-derived CDR1 and CDR2 are SGHTS and YDEGEE. The CDR3 extends over 14 amino acids. Here the CDR3 reads CASSWGVNNQPQHF. In DNA form, the CDR3 reads TGTGCCAGCAGCTGGGGGGTTAACAATCAGCCCCAGCATTTT.

The genes are TRBV5-1 and TRBJ2-7; 9 bases map to TRBD1. V shed 7 bases, J shed 4 bases, and the junction held 12 bases outside the gene matches. CDR3 size: 15 residues. Germline lookup yields CDR1 SGHRS and CDR2 YFSETQ. The CDR3 loop is CASVPQTGGAYEQYF. The CDR3 DNA is TGCGCCAGCGTCCCCCAGACAGGGGGAGCGTACGAGCAGTACTTC.

This clone was picked up a small number of times. The chain carries TRBV5-6 and TRBJ1-1, with 9 bases identical to TRBD1. This CDR3 is 16 amino acids long. Germline V gene data show CDR1 as SGHDT and CDR2 as YYEEEE. V lost 3 bases and J lost 5; bases outside the gene matches: 11. The CDR3 DNA is TGTGCCAGCAGCTACGGACAGGGGAACCTTGGAACTGAAGCTTTCTTT. It yields the protein CASSYGQGNLGTEAFF.

The V call is TRBV21-1, the J call TRBJ2-1; the table's D call, TRBD2, was not checked against the DNA. TRBV21-1 is a pseudogene segment. CDR3 length: 18 residues. CDR3 region: CASSKASGLAGSYNEQFF. The CDR3 bases are TGTGCCAGCAGCAAAGCCTCAGGGCTAGCGGGTTCCTACAATGAGCAGTTCTTC.

The chain couples TRBV9 to TRBJ2-2, with D unresolved. With 3 bases removed from V and 4 bases from J, the gap between germline ends came to 10 bases. This CDR3 contains 14 residues. CDR1 and CDR2 (germline): SGDLS, YYNGEE. This CDR3 is CASSERRGTGELFF. The DNA for the CDR3 is TGTGCCAGCAGCGAGAGGCGTGGCACCGGGGAGCTGTTTTTT.

This chain joins TRBV6-1 and TRBJ2-1; 9 bases map to TRBD2. In germline, CDR1 is MNHNS, CDR2 SASEGT. The CDR3 sequence is 15 residues long. J was trimmed by 4 bases and V by 2 bases; bases with no gene match: 3. CDR3 DNA: TGTGCCAGCAGTGAACACCTAGCGGGGTACAATGAGCAGTTCTTC. Translation: CASSEHLAGYNEQFF.

This clone was recorded a few times. The rearrangement joins TRBV18 to TRBJ2-7; TRBD2 matches 14 bases. The V gene end was trimmed by 2 bases and the J gene end by 5 bases; junction bases not matched to a gene: 2. The CDR3 is made up of 15 amino acids. Looked up from germline, CDR1 is KGHSH and CDR2 is LQKENI. The CDR3 is CASSPGTSGSNEQYF. DNA of the CDR3: TGTGCCAGCTCACCAGGGACTAGCGGGAGCAACGAGCAGTACTTC.

This clone was counted a few times. The V and J genes are TRBV2 and TRBJ2-3, with 13 bases identical to TRBD2. V dropped 6 bases and J dropped 3; count of bases not matched to a gene: 15. CDR1 SNHLY and CDR2 FYNNEI come from the germline V gene. The length of the CDR3 is 19 residues. The CDR3 reads CASRALAGGPVGNTDTQYF. Written as DNA, the CDR3 is TGTGCCAGCAGAGCACTAGCGGGAGGGCCCGTCGGAAATACAGATACGCAGTATTTT.

The chain recombines TRBV6-5 with TRBJ2-1; the match to TRBD1 covers 8 bases. The CDR3 has 14 residues. J was trimmed by 8 bases and V by 5 bases; bases with no gene match: 8. CDR1 MNHEY and CDR2 SVGAGI come from the germline V gene. CDR3 in DNA: TGTGCCAGCAGTCTGACAGGGGAATGGGATGAGCAGTTCTTC. As protein: CASSLTGEWDEQFF.

The chain joins TRBV28 to TRBJ2-7, with D possibly TRBD1 on 5 matching bases. V shed 5 bases and J shed 2 bases, with 16 bases lying between them. Germline V CDR1 and CDR2: MDHEN, SYDVKM. CDR3 length: 15 amino acids. The CDR3 DNA reads TGTGCCAGCAGTCCCAACCAGGGATCCCCCTACGAGCAGTACTTC. It codes for CASSPNQGSPYEQYF. Full variable domain (remainder filled in from reference TRBV28 and TRBJ2-7): DVKVTQSSRYLVKRTGEKVFLECVQDMDHENMFWYRQDPGLGLRLIYFSYDVKMKEKGDIPEGYSVSREKKERFSLILESASTNQTSMYLCASSPNQGSPYEQYFGPGTRLTVT.

The rearrangement links TRBV28 to TRBJ2-3, with D possibly TRBD2 on 6 matching bases. Trimming stripped 6 bases from V and 2 bases from J, with 18 bases between. The CDR3 sequence is 16 residues long. Germline lookup yields CDR1 MDHEN and CDR2 SYDVKM. The CDR3 nucleotides read TGTGCCAGCAGCGCAAGGGACTTACCTTTCACAGATACGCAGTATTTT. It yields the protein CASSARDLPFTDTQYF.

The V call is TRBV4-2, the J call TRBJ2-1, with TRBD2 identical over 9 bases. V gave up 4 bases and J gave up 4 bases; unmatched junction bases: 5. The CDR3 is 15 residues long. The germline V gene has CDR1 LGHNA and CDR2 YNFKEQ. The CDR3 loop reads CASSPTSGPYNEQFF. For the CDR3, the DNA is TGTGCCAGCAGCCCAACTAGCGGGCCTTACAATGAGCAGTTCTTC.

This sequence joins TRBV28 and TRBJ2-7; 9 bases fit TRBD1. The germline V gene has CDR1 MDHEN and CDR2 SYDVKM. J gave up 5 bases and V 8 bases, and 16 bases lay outside the gene matches. The CDR3 contains 16 residues. CDR3 sequence (DNA): TGTGCCAGCTTCACTGACTCGGGACAGGGCTCGAACGAGCAGTACTTC. It yields the protein CASFTDSGQGSNEQYF. Variable domain in full (rest from reference TRBV28 and TRBJ2-7): DVKVTQSSRYLVKRTGEKVFLECVQDMDHENMFWYRQDPGLGLRLIYFSYDVKMKEKGDIPEGYSVSREKKERFSLILESASTNQTSMYLCASFTDSGQGSNEQYFGPGTRLTVT.

The V and J genes are TRBV20-1 and TRBJ2-5; the D gene is possibly TRBD2 (6 bases). V was clipped by 6 bases and J by 5 bases, with 10 bases between them. This CDR3 spans 11 amino acids. Germline CDR1 is DFQATT and CDR2 is SNEGSKA (reference sequence). The CDR3 is CSAWGTETQYF. CDR3 in DNA: TGCAGTGCCTGGGGGACTGAGACCCAGTACTTC.

This chain connects TRBV9 to TRBJ2-2; D is undetermined. Germline V gene data show CDR1 as SGDLS and CDR2 as YYNGEE. There are 14 residues in the CDR3. V was trimmed by 0 bases and J by 0 bases, leaving 3 bases between them. CDR3 protein: CASSVASNTGELFF. The CDR3 DNA follows: TGTGCCAGCAGCGTAGCGTCGAACACCGGGGAGCTGTTTTTT.

V gene TRBV6-1 combines with J gene TRBJ2-7; TRBD1 aligns across 7 bases. Germline V gene lookup returns CDR1 MNHNS and CDR2 SASEGT. This CDR3 is built from 13 residues. V was pared by 2 bases and J by 3 bases, with 1 base of the junction left unmatched. The CDR3 bases are TGTGCCAGCAGTGAATGGACAGGCTACGAGCAGTACTTC. Its protein is CASSEWTGYEQYF.

The chain couples TRBV7-2 to TRBJ2-7; D remains unclear. Germline V gene sequence: CDR1 SGHTA, CDR2 FQGNSA. The V and J ends lost 5 bases and 4 bases respectively, with 9 bases between them. The CDR3 contains 12 residues. The CDR3 DNA reads TGTGCCAGCAGCAGCTTAAGATACGAGCAGTACTTC. Encoded protein: CASSSLRYEQYF.

The chain joins TRBV5-6 to TRBJ2-7; D ambiguous. The CDR3 is 15 amino acids. V shed 4 bases and J shed 0 bases, with 14 bases lying between them. Germline CDR1 reads SGHDT; CDR2 reads YYEEEE. CDR3 region: CASSPTIGSSYEQYF. In DNA, the CDR3 is TGTGCCAGCAGCCCCACGATTGGTAGCTCCTACGAGCAGTACTTC.

The chain uses TRBV5-1 and TRBJ1-2; D not certain. This CDR3 has 16 amino acids. The V gene's germline CDR1 is SGHRS and CDR2 YFSETQ. The ends were cut back, 0 bases at V and 1 base at J, with 13 bases in the middle. The CDR3 loop is CASSLVARPNNYGYTF. In DNA form, the CDR3 reads TGCGCCAGCAGCTTGGTGGCCAGGCCGAATAACTATGGCTACACCTTC.

The chain uses TRBV11-2 and TRBJ1-2; D might be TRBD1 (5 bases). The CDR3 spans 15 residues. V gave up 5 bases and J gave up 4 bases, with 17 bases separating them. Looked up from germline, CDR1 is SGHAT and CDR2 is FQNNGV. The CDR3 region has the DNA TGTGCCAGCAGCCCCGCGGGGAGGGGTACCTATGGCTACACCTTC. It yields the protein CASSPAGRGTYGYTF. Complete variable domain (other parts from reference TRBV11-2 and TRBJ1-2): EAGVAQSPRYKIIEKRQSVAFWCNPISGHATLYWYQQILGQGPKLLIQFQNNGVVDDSQLPKDRFSAERLKGVDSTLKIQPAKLEDSAVYLCASSPAGRGTYGYTFGSGTRLTVV.

The chain links TRBV9 to TRBJ2-2, with 8 nucleotides matching TRBD1. The J segment lost 6 bases and the V segment lost 3 bases, leaving 7 bases of the junction unmatched. This CDR3 comprises 15 residues. CDR1 is SGDLS and CDR2 is YYNGEE in the germline V gene. Here the CDR3 reads CASSEVPQGAGELFF. CDR3 in DNA: TGTGCCAGCAGCGAGGTTCCACAGGGGGCCGGGGAGCTGTTTTTT.

This chain uses TRBV7-2 with TRBJ2-7, with D tentatively TRBD2 (5 bases). V lost 5 bases, J lost 4 bases, and 15 bases lay in between. The CDR3 spans 14 residues. The V gene's germline CDR1 is SGHTA and CDR2 FQGNSA. CDR3 sequence reads: CASSGEGLAYEQYF. CDR3 sequence (DNA): TGTGCCAGCAGCGGAGAGGGTCTAGCATACGAGCAGTACTTC. The full variable domain, its missing parts supplied by reference TRBV7-2 and TRBJ2-7, is GAGVSQSPSNKVTEKGKDVELRCDPISGHTALYWYRQSLGQGLEFLIYFQGNSAPDKSGLPSDRFSAERTGGSVSTLTIQRTQQEDSAVYLCASSGEGLAYEQYFGPGTRLTVT.

This chain joins TRBV2 and TRBJ2-7; no clear D gene. The germline V gene encodes CDR1 SNHLY and CDR2 FYNNEI. Trimming shortened V by 2 bases and J by 4 bases, and 3 bases separated the two germline ends. This CDR3 is built from 11 residues. The DNA for the CDR3 is TGTGCCAGCAGTGAAACTTACGAGCAGTACTTC. Translation gives CASSETYEQYF.

The V and J genes are TRBV13 and TRBJ2-7; a weak D match, TRBD2 (6 bases). V lost 0 bases and J 1 base, leaving 16 bases between the germline ends. Germline V gene data show CDR1 as PRHDT and CDR2 as FYEKMQ (reference sequence). The length of the CDR3 is 17 residues. The CDR3 DNA reads TGTGCCAGCAGCTTAGGTAGTTCGGGAGTAGCTTCCTACGAGCAGTACTTC. The encoded protein is CASSLGSSGVASYEQYF.

The chain links TRBV7-9 to TRBJ2-3; TRBD2 matches 7 bases. Germline values: CDR1 SEHNR, CDR2 FQNEAQ (reference sequence). This CDR3 region has 15 residues. V shed 5 bases, J shed 0 bases, and the junction held 5 bases outside the gene matches. The CDR3 coding sequence is TGTGCCAGCAGCGAGCTAGCGGTTAGCACAGATACGCAGTATTTT. It codes for CASSELAVSTDTQYF.

This clone has only a few counts. This chain connects TRBV7-6 to TRBJ2-5; 7 bases line up with TRBD1. The V gene's germline CDR1 is SGHVS and CDR2 FNYEAQ. The CDR3 contains 16 residues. The V gene end was trimmed by 6 bases and the J gene end by 2 bases; junction bases not matched to a gene: 12. The CDR3 is CASRLGYGTDQETQYF. In DNA, the CDR3 is TGTGCCAGCAGGTTGGGTTACGGGACAGATCAAGAGACCCAGTACTTC.

V and J are TRBV7-9 and TRBJ2-1, with TRBD1 as a possible D gene (6 bases). V was trimmed by 5 bases and J by 2 bases, leaving 13 bases between them. Germline V gives CDR1 SEHNR, CDR2 FQNEAQ (reference sequence). The CDR3 is 15 amino acids. CDR3 coding DNA: TGTGCCAGCAGCCGGGACACCGGGGCCTACAATGAGCAGTTCTTC. Protein product: CASSRDTGAYNEQFF.

This sequence joins TRBV28 and TRBJ2-2, with 7 bases fitting TRBD2. V lost 6 bases to trimming and J lost 7 bases; unmatched junction nucleotides: 5. The CDR3 runs 13 residues. Germline V gives CDR1 MDHEN, CDR2 SYDVKM. Here the CDR3 reads CASSFERDGELFF. CDR3 nucleotides: TGTGCCAGCAGCTTCGAGCGGGACGGGGAGCTGTTTTTT.

The gene calls are TRBV6-5 and TRBJ2-7; D gene uncertain. Trimming pared 5 bases from V and 2 bases from J, leaving 13 bases between. Germline CDR1 and CDR2: MNHEY and SVGAGI. There are 14 residues in the CDR3. The CDR3 bases are TGTGCCAGCAGTCCTACCCCCCAAACCTACGAGCAGTACTTC. Protein: CASSPTPQTYEQYF.

V gene TRBV2 combines with J gene TRBJ1-1; D might be TRBD1 (5 bases). With 1 base removed from V and 0 bases from J, the gap between germline ends came to 9 bases. The CDR3 has 15 residues. Germline V gene data show CDR1 as SNHLY and CDR2 as FYNNEI. DNA of the CDR3: TGTGCCAGCAGTGAAGTAGGGGATATGAACACTGAAGCTTTCTTT. Translated: CASSEVGDMNTEAFF.

With respect to this clone: Other DNA sequences in this specimen translate into the identical CDR3. CDR3 nucleotide sequence: TGTGCCAGCAGCTTAGCCACTTACGAGCAGTACTTC. Protein sequence: CASSLATYEQYF. The J gene is TRBJ2-7, the V gene TRBV7-9; D is uncertain. The V gene lost 0 bases and the J gene lost 4 bases, with 4 bases spanning the gap. The CDR3 has 12 amino acids. Germline assignment: CDR1 SEHNR and CDR2 FQNEAQ (reference sequence).